This entry features one T cell receptor (beta chain) sequence. No antigen is known for it. This record belongs to a study of cytomegalovirus exposure and HLA in healthy donors. Study outcomes and limitations: Reported results showed that the classifier diagnosed cytomegalovirus status with high specificity and sensitivity. The study listed roughly 160 cytomegalovirus-associated TCR beta chains.

A 120-subject validation cohort, separate from the approximately 690-subject first cohort, supplied the donors. Using immunoSEQ multiplex PCR, the repertoire was profiled, and TCRdb retains in-frame clones only, with some absent. The table shows around 350,000 clones, with roughly 89% occurring only once. With V trimmed by 4 bases and J by 7 bases, 8 bases remained unmatched. Per germline, CDR1 KGHSH and CDR2 LQKENI. The CDR3 extends over 15 amino acids. V is TRBV18 and J is TRBJ2-1, with 9 bases lining up with TRBD1. Sequencing used PBMCs. This sequence was found in a woman aged 18-29 years in good health and CMV-seronegative. Here the CDR3 reads CASSLRRQGDNEQFF. CDR3 bases: TGTGCCAGCTCACTCCGGAGACAGGGGGATAATGAGCAGTTCTTC.